The 10 T cell receptor beta chains listed next were all sequenced from one sample in a study of shared T cell receptors in the human thymus. Sequenced by immunoSEQ multiplex PCR; TCRdb stores in-frame clones only, minus some. The data contain hundreds of thousands of clones, around nine tenths of them singletons. The sample was also reused in another study, on human thymus T cells.

The sample comprised thymocytes. These TCRs come from a boy in the first two years of life with a congenital heart defect.

V usage is TRBV28 and J usage is TRBJ2-5, with TRBD2 matching over 7 bases. This CDR3 contains 17 residues. CDR1 and CDR2 from the germline V gene are MDHEN and SYDVKM. J lost 7 bases, V lost 4 bases, and 18 bases had no gene match. CDR3 coding DNA: TGTGCCAGCAGTTCGACCCTCGGGAGGTGGCCGCAGGGGACCCAGTACTTC. This codes for CASSSTLGRWPQGTQYF.

V gene TRBV5-4 combines with J gene TRBJ2-7; 8 positions agree with TRBD2. This CDR3 contains 19 residues. The junction had 20 bases not matched to a gene; V was cut back by 4 bases and J by 2 bases. The germline gives CDR1 SGHNT, CDR2 YYREEE (reference sequence). The DNA of the CDR3 is TGTGCCAGCAGCCCTACGGGTAGCGGGATCCCCCCCACCGCCTACGAGCAGTACTTC. Protein product: CASSPTGSGIPPTAYEQYF.

The V gene is TRBV28, the J gene TRBJ2-1; 10 bases match TRBD1. V lost 3 bases to trimming and J lost 8 bases; unmatched junction nucleotides: 10. This CDR3 spans 16 amino acids. Per the germline V gene, CDR1 is MDHEN and CDR2 is SYDVKM. The CDR3 DNA follows: TGTGCCAGCAGTTTTTGTCCCCGGACAGGGGGGGATGAGCAGTTCTTC. Its protein product is CASSFCPRTGGDEQFF.

A single count supports this clone. The chain joins TRBV5-4 to TRBJ2-7, with 8 bases matching TRBD2. After removal of 4 bases from V and 2 bases from J, the junction contained 11 bases not matched to a gene. The length of the CDR3 is 16 residues. Germline V gives CDR1 SGHNT, CDR2 YYREEE (reference sequence). CDR3 loop: CASSRRGGRPPYEQYF. The CDR3 DNA reads TGTGCCAGCAGCCGGCGGGGCGGGAGGCCACCCTACGAGCAGTACTTC.

The V call is TRBV14, the J call TRBJ1-2; TRBD1 aligns across 10 bases. The CDR3 contains 16 residues. V gave up 3 bases and J gave up 1 base; unmatched junction bases: 5. Germline assignment: CDR1 SGHDN and CDR2 FVKESK. CDR3 sequence reads: CASSHPGQGGNYGYTF. The CDR3 DNA reads as TGTGCCAGCAGCCACCCCGGACAGGGGGGTAACTATGGCTACACCTTC.

The rearrangement links TRBV29-1 to TRBJ1-1, with unresolved D. The CDR3 extends over 13 amino acids. V lost 6 bases and J 0 bases, leaving 11 bases between the germline ends. In germline, CDR1 is SQVTM, CDR2 ANQGSEA. The CDR3, as DNA: TGCAGCGTGCACAGTGCCATGAACACTGAAGCTTTCTTT. It yields the protein CSVHSAMNTEAFF.

The rearrangement joins TRBV11-3 to TRBJ2-1; the match to TRBD1 covers 7 bases. The CDR3 consists of 15 residues. Looked up from germline, CDR1 is SGHNT and CDR2 is YENEEA. Unmatched junction bases numbered 6, after V lost 5 bases and J lost 2 bases. The CDR3 protein is CASSVVDRTYNEQFF. The DNA of the CDR3 is TGTGCCAGCAGCGTAGTGGACAGGACCTACAATGAGCAGTTCTTC.

The chain carries TRBV6-1 and TRBJ1-2; a possible D gene is TRBD1 (6 bases). This CDR3 is built from 14 residues. V was shortened by 4 bases and J by 7 bases, with 16 bases between the two germline ends. CDR1 is MNHNS, CDR2 SASEGT, per germline. Here the CDR3 DNA reads TGTGCCAGCAGTGGGGTGGCACTCAGGGGTGGCTACACCTTC. Amino acids: CASSGVALRGGYTF.

The chain carries TRBV30 and TRBJ1-5; possibly TRBD1 for D (6 bases). The CDR3 sequence is 16 residues long. Trimming shortened V by 2 bases and J by 6 bases, and 20 bases separated the two germline ends. The germline gives CDR1 GTSNPN, CDR2 SVGIG (reference sequence). CDR3 sequence: CAWSIPLQGKGQPQHF. CDR3 bases: TGTGCCTGGAGTATACCATTACAGGGTAAGGGTCAGCCCCAGCATTTT.

This chain joins TRBV7-9 and TRBJ1-1, with 9 bases aligning to TRBD1. This CDR3 contains 14 residues. V lost 3 bases to trimming and J lost 6 bases; unmatched junction nucleotides: 5. Germline V gene data show CDR1 as SEHNR and CDR2 as FQNEAQ (reference sequence). CDR3 in DNA: TGTGCCAGCAGCTTCCGGGACAGGGAGTCTGAAGCTTTCTTT. It yields the protein CASSFRDRESEAFF.